The 12 T cell receptor beta chains listed next were all sequenced from one sample in a study of beta chain features in type 1 diabetes. Expressed TCRB transcripts got sequenced, as all isolated RNA was reverse transcribed. Produced via immunoSEQ multiplex PCR; TCRdb's table is partial and in-frame only. The data hold 350,000 or so clones, with about 20% observed a single time. Material for sequencing was naive CD4+ T cells from blood. The receptors here all came from a woman aged 18-29 years in good health.

The chain couples TRBV28 to TRBJ2-7; TRBD1 aligns across 7 bases. CDR1 is MDHEN, CDR2 SYDVKM, per germline. This CDR3 is built from 14 residues. The V and J ends lost 10 bases and 3 bases, in that order; junction bases with no gene match: 12. CDR3 sequence: CATLTGTAFYEQYF. In DNA form, the CDR3 reads TGTGCCACCCTGACCGGGACAGCTTTCTACGAGCAGTACTTC. Full variable domain (missing parts from reference TRBV28 and TRBJ2-7): DVKVTQSSRYLVKRTGEKVFLECVQDMDHENMFWYRQDPGLGLRLIYFSYDVKMKEKGDIPEGYSVSREKKERFSLILESASTNQTSMYLCATLTGTAFYEQYFGPGTRLTVT.

In this sample, this clone turned up a few times. This rearrangement joins TRBV4-1 to TRBJ2-7; D is perhaps TRBD1 (5 bases). CDR3 length: 14 residues. CDR1 is MGHRA, CDR2 YSYEKL, per germline. V lost 4 bases to trimming and J lost 3 bases, with 13 bases between them. The CDR3 sequence is CASSLQRQFYEQYF. Here the CDR3 DNA reads TGCGCCAGCAGCCTCCAAAGACAGTTCTACGAGCAGTACTTC.

This clone was seen more than once but under ten times. V and J are TRBV11-1 and TRBJ2-7, with TRBD2 matching over 7 bases. This CDR3 contains 15 residues. CDR1 and CDR2 from the germline V gene are SGHAT and FQDESV (reference sequence). V was pared by 5 bases and J by 4 bases, with 11 bases of the junction left unmatched. CDR3 in DNA: TGTGCCAGCAGCCTTACTAGCGAATCCTATTACGAGCAGTACTTC. Translation gives CASSLTSESYYEQYF.

In this sample, this clone turned up a few times. The chain carries TRBV12-5 and TRBJ2-7; perhaps TRBD1 as D (6 bases). V was cut by 2 bases and J by 2 bases, with 10 bases left in between. The germline CDR1 and CDR2 sequences are LGHNT and FRNRAP. The CDR3 has 14 residues. The DNA of the CDR3 is TGTGCTAGTGGTTTGACAGGGTTACCCTACGAGCAGTACTTC. Translated: CASGLTGLPYEQYF.

Comments on this clone: In the same sample, other DNA sequences code for this CDR3. The CDR3 spells CASSFGQETQYF. The CDR3 nucleotides are TGCGCCAGCAGCTTCGGTCAAGAGACCCAGTACTTC. J is TRBJ2-5 and V is TRBV5-1; D is unresolved. This CDR3 is built from 12 residues. V shed 2 bases and J shed 2 bases, with 4 bases lying between them. The germline CDR1 and CDR2 sequences are SGHRS and YFSETQ.

The J gene is TRBJ1-1, the V gene TRBV9; the match to TRBD1 covers 8 bases. The junction had 4 bases not matched to a gene; V was cut back by 0 bases and J by 9 bases. The CDR3 contains 13 residues. CDR1 and CDR2 from the germline V gene are SGDLS and YYNGEE. CDR3 loop: CASSVDGQGQAFF. The CDR3, as DNA: TGTGCCAGCAGCGTAGACGGACAGGGTCAAGCTTTCTTT. Using reference TRBV9 and TRBJ1-1 for the parts outside the CDR3, the full variable domain is DSGVTQTPKHLITATGQRVTLRCSPRSGDLSVYWYQQSLDQGLQFLIQYYNGEERAKGNILERFSAQQFPDLHSELNLSSLELGDSALYFCASSVDGQGQAFFGQGTRLTVV.

This clone was recorded a few times. V gene TRBV12-5 combines with J gene TRBJ2-5; D remains ambiguous. The CDR3 has 12 amino acids. The V gene's germline CDR1 is LGHNT and CDR2 FRNRAP. V lost 5 bases and J lost 5, with 9 bases in between. CDR3 sequence: CASGSLEETQYF. The CDR3 DNA reads as TGTGCTAGTGGTAGTTTGGAGGAGACCCAGTACTTC.

This clone was recorded once. The chain couples TRBV4-1 to TRBJ1-2; D unclear. Germline-derived CDR1 and CDR2 are MGHRA and YSYEKL. CDR3 length: 13 amino acids. V was clipped by 4 bases and J by 5 bases, with 11 bases between them. For the CDR3, the DNA is TGCGCCAGCAGCCTGAGGGAAGGGTATGGCTACACCTTC. Its protein product is CASSLREGYGYTF.

The genes are TRBV11-2 and TRBJ1-4; 12 nucleotides line up with TRBD1. Trimming removed 6 bases from V and 2 bases from J; junction bases left unmatched: 13. CDR3 length: 19 residues. Germline V gene lookup returns CDR1 SGHAT and CDR2 FQNNGV. CDR3 sequence reads: CASRPIRGGQGATNEKLFF. The CDR3 DNA reads TGTGCCAGCAGACCAATCCGAGGGGGACAGGGGGCTACTAATGAAAAACTGTTTTTT.

This clone was counted between two and nine times. J is TRBJ2-1 and V is TRBV5-1, with D perhaps TRBD1 (5 bases). The V gene's germline CDR1 is SGHRS and CDR2 YFSETQ. The CDR3 has 14 amino acids. V lost 2 bases, J lost 10 bases, and 16 bases lay in between. CDR3: CASSFRVPPWEQFF. In nucleotides, the CDR3 is TGCGCCAGCAGCTTCAGGGTCCCTCCATGGGAGCAGTTCTTC.

V gene TRBV30 combines with J gene TRBJ1-1; perhaps TRBD1 as D (5 bases). The CDR3 sequence is 15 residues long. Germline lookup yields CDR1 GTSNPN and CDR2 SVGIG (reference sequence). V gave up 3 bases and J gave up 4 bases, with 18 bases separating them. The CDR3 DNA is TGTGCCTGGAGGCGGGGGGAACACTGGGCCACTGAAGCTTTCTTT. It is translated as CAWRRGEHWATEAFF. The full variable domain, rest sourced from reference TRBV30 and TRBJ1-1, is SQTIHQWPATLVQPVGSPLSLECTVEGTSNPNLYWYRQAAGRGLQLLFYSVGIGQISSEVPQNLSASRPQDRQFILSSKKLLLSDSGFYLCAWRRGEHWATEAFFGQGTRLTVV.

The chain combines TRBV14 with TRBJ1-3; D is uncertain. Per germline, CDR1 SGHDN and CDR2 FVKESK. There are 13 residues in the CDR3. Trimming removed 6 bases from V and 0 bases from J, with 6 bases in between. CDR3 protein: CASRQYSGNTIYF. In DNA form, the CDR3 reads TGTGCCAGCAGACAGTACTCTGGAAACACCATATATTTT. Together with reference TRBV14 and TRBJ1-3, the CDR3 gives the full variable domain: EAGVTQFPSHSVIEKGQTVTLRCDPISGHDNLYWYRRVMGKEIKFLLHFVKESKQDESGMPNNRFLAERTGGTYSTLKVQPAELEDSGVYFCASRQYSGNTIYFGEGSWLTVV.